This T cell receptor (beta chain) came from a study of blood T cell repertoires in COVID-19. Turning to the study itself: Acute-phase and convalescent COVID-19 samples originated in the United States, Italy and Spain. T cells, B-cell-depleted T cells, or PBMCs provided the cDNA or gDNA that served as material.

The CDR3 length is 15 residues. Trimming pared 2 bases from V and 2 bases from J, leaving 9 bases between. Germline V lookup: CDR1 MNHEY, CDR2 SVGAGI. The repertoire was sequenced with immunoSEQ multiplex PCR; TCRdb's copy has only in-frame clones and lacks some. The table lists 150,000 to 200,000 clones, 89% of them singletons. Researchers sorted participants into cohorts using their self-reported clinical history. All recovered Cohort 3 donors got two negative PCRs, got clearance, or saw symptom resolution. The sequencing input was PBMCs or T cells enriched from blood (not recorded which). The chain joins TRBV6-5 to TRBJ2-2; the D gene is possibly TRBD1 (6 bases). The receptor's source is a woman aged 18-30 years who had recovered from COVID-19. The CDR3 coding sequence is TGTGCCAGCAGTTACACGGGACAAAACACCGGGGAGCTGTTTTTT. Translated: CASSYTGQNTGELFF.